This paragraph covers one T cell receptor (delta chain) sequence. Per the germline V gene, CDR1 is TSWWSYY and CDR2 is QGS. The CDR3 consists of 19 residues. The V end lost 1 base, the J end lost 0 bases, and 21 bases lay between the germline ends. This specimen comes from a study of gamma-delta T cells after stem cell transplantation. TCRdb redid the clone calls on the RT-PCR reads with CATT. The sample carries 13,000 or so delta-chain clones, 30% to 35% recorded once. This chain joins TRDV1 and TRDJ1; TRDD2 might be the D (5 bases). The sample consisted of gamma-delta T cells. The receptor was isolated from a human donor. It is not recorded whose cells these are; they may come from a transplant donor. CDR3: CALGEPALRVGSYTDKLIF. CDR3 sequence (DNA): TGTGCTCTTGGGGAACCGGCCCTACGGGTTGGATCCTACACCGATAAACTCATCTTT.